The 14 T cell receptor beta chains below were found in one sample sequenced in a study of response to subunit inactivated influenza vaccine (dated by TCRdb to about 2018). Library method: RT-PCR. The instrument given in TCRdb is Illumina HiSeq 2500. TCRdb cleaned the public reads at Q25 with fastp, built clones with MiXCR and kept in-frame beta chains. When rows share a CDR3 protein, they turn into one entry using the most common DNA and genes. The sample has 500,000 to 600,000 distinct CDR3 sequences on record, approximately 10% of them singletons. The ten largest clones add up to about 10% of the sample. This sample also appeared in a second study, on T cells expressing NK-cell markers. The second investigation adds: TCR beta cDNA libraries were made by 5'RACE template switching that added a universal primer site and unique molecular identifiers.

The sample was PBMCs from blood, taken on the day of vaccination. These receptors were collected from a man aged 50 to 60 who received an inactivated influenza vaccine. Donor details come from another sample of the same person, matched by shared clones.

V gene TRBV19 combines with J gene TRBJ2-1, with D unclear. CDR1 and CDR2 (germline): LNHDA, SQIVND (reference sequence). The CDR3 has 14 amino acids. V shed 4 bases and J shed 0 bases, with 7 bases lying between them. In nucleotides, the CDR3 is TGTGCCAGTAGTAGATGGGGCTCCTACAATGAGCAGTTCTTC. Protein: CASSRWGSYNEQFF.

This clonotype was detected only a few times. The rearrangement uses TRBV7-8 and TRBJ2-7; D tentatively reads TRBD1 or TRBD2 (5 bases each). CDR1 SGHVS and CDR2 FQNEAQ come from the germline V gene. The CDR3 has 16 amino acids. Trimming took off 3 bases at V and 2 bases at J, with 17 bases between the two ends. The CDR3: CASSFRGTVPTYEQYF. The CDR3 region has the DNA TGTGCCAGCAGCTTTCGTGGGACGGTGCCGACCTACGAGCAGTACTTC.

This clonotype was detected only a few times. The chain employs TRBV30 and TRBJ2-2; no firm D call. This CDR3 has 13 residues. Germline V lookup: CDR1 GTSNPN, CDR2 SVGIG (reference sequence). The V end was cut by 0 bases, the J end by 5 bases, with 7 bases between. The CDR3 reads CAWSVRFTGELFF. The CDR3 nucleotides read TGTGCCTGGAGTGTGAGGTTTACCGGGGAGCTGTTTTTT.

The chain couples TRBV15 to TRBJ2-4, with TRBD1 matching 9 bases. Trimming removed 4 bases from V and 4 bases from J; junction bases left unmatched: 11. Germline V gives CDR1 LNHNV, CDR2 YYDKDF (reference sequence). This CDR3 has 17 residues. In DNA, the CDR3 is TGTGCCACCAGCACCATCTCTGAAGGACAGGGGAAAAACATTCAGTACTTC. Its protein product is CATSTISEGQGKNIQYF. The variable domain in full, with the rest retrieved from reference TRBV15 and TRBJ2-4, is DAMVIQNPRYQVTQFGKPVTLSCSQTLNHNVMYWYQQKSSQAPKLLFHYYDKDFNNEADTPDNFQSRRPNTSFCFLDIRSPGLGDTAMYLCATSTISEGQGKNIQYFGAGTRLSVL.

The V call is TRBV7-9, the J call TRBJ2-3; D not resolved. Germline CDR1 and CDR2: SEHNR and FQNEAQ (reference sequence). CDR3 length: 13 amino acids. V was clipped by 5 bases and J by 4 bases, with 10 bases between them. In DNA form, the CDR3 reads TGTGCCAGCAGCCCCACCTCCCCAGATACGCAGTATTTT. This sequence encodes CASSPTSPDTQYF.

This clonotype came up a few times. The genes are TRBV4-3 and TRBJ2-1; 7 nucleotides match TRBD2. CDR1 and CDR2 from the germline V gene are LGHNA and YSLEER. This CDR3 comprises 16 residues. J gave up 0 bases and V 4 bases, and 6 bases lay outside the gene matches. The CDR3 DNA reads as TGCGCCAGCAGCCGGGACTACCCGATCTCCTACAATGAGCAGTTCTTC. It codes for CASSRDYPISYNEQFF.

The chain carries TRBV5-3 and TRBJ2-3, with D uncertain. TRBV5-3 is labeled an ORF, and its function is uncertain. Trimming removed 9 bases at V and 2 bases at J, with 22 bases between. The CDR3 consists of 16 residues. CDR3 protein: CAMGPGQLRITDTQYF. The CDR3 DNA sequence: TGTGCCATGGGCCCCGGCCAGCTTCGGATCACAGATACGCAGTATTTT.

This clonotype was counted only a few times. The chain recombines TRBV4-3 with TRBJ2-7; maybe TRBD2 (6 bases). This CDR3 is 15 amino acids long. Trimming pared 4 bases from V and 0 bases from J, leaving 13 bases between. Germline lookup yields CDR1 LGHNA and CDR2 YSLEER. The DNA of the CDR3 is TGCGCCAGCAGCCCGGGGGACTGGAGCTCCTACGAGCAGTACTTC. Translated, it gives CASSPGDWSSYEQYF.

This clonotype was seen repeatedly, ten times or more. The chain joins TRBV12-3 or TRBV12-4 to TRBJ2-1; D not resolved. CDR3 length: 12 amino acids. The ends were cut back, 2 bases at V and 9 bases at J, with 8 bases in the middle. The CDR3 DNA reads TGTGCCAGCAGTTTATCCCATGGTGAGCAGTTCTTC. Protein sequence: CASSLSHGEQFF.

In regard to this clonotype: It may be a read error: a sequence one base away is much more abundant. The V call is TRBV5-1, the J call TRBJ2-5, with D tentatively TRBD1 (5 bases). Per the germline V gene, CDR1 is SGHRS and CDR2 is YFSETQ. The V and J ends lost 9 bases and 1 base respectively, with 13 bases between them. This CDR3 comprises 13 residues. The CDR3 here is CATRKGVQETQYF. CDR3 DNA sequence: TGCGCCACCAGGAAAGGGGTCCAAGAGACCCAGTACTTC.

This clonotype has only a few counts. This chain connects TRBV28 to TRBJ2-7; 7 nucleotides match TRBD1. V lost 5 bases, J lost 4 bases, and 8 bases stayed unmatched. Germline-derived CDR1 and CDR2 are MDHEN and SYDVKM. The CDR3 totals 14 residues. The CDR3 loop is CASSDPTGLYEQYF. DNA of the CDR3: TGTGCCAGCAGTGACCCGACAGGGTTGTACGAGCAGTACTTC.

This clonotype was counted only a few times. This chain links TRBV7-2 with TRBJ1-6; D is uncertain. The length of the CDR3 is 14 residues. With 2 bases removed from V and 5 bases from J, the gap between germline ends came to 7 bases. Germline CDR1 and CDR2: SGHTA and FQGNSA. The DNA of the CDR3 is TGTGCCAGCAGCTTATCCGGCGATAATTCACCCCTCCACTTT. It is translated as CASSLSGDNSPLHF.

The chain links TRBV7-8 to TRBJ2-7; TRBD2 matches at 11 bases. The CDR3 length is 14 residues. V dropped 5 bases and J dropped 2; count of bases not matched to a gene: 2. CDR1 is SGHVS and CDR2 is FQNEAQ in the germline V gene. The CDR3 nucleotides read TGTGCCAGCAGCGGGGGACTAGCGGCCTACGAGCAGTACTTC. Translated: CASSGGLAAYEQYF.

The gene calls are TRBV28 and TRBJ1-6; 12 bases are a match to TRBD1. CDR1 is MDHEN, CDR2 SYDVKM, per germline. With 11 bases clipped from V and 9 bases from J, the junction kept 11 bases outside the gene matches. This CDR3 has 15 amino acids. The CDR3 DNA reads TGTGCCTCCTCCCCGGGACAGGGGGCCGGTTCACCCCTCCACTTT. Encoded protein: CASSPGQGAGSPLHF.